This note documents a single T cell receptor (beta chain) sequence. The CDR3 is made up of 13 amino acids. With 5 bases clipped from V and 14 bases from J, the junction kept 14 bases outside the gene matches. Germline V gene lookup returns CDR1 MDHEN and CDR2 SYDVKM. This record comes from a study of T cell clones after liver transplantation. Study information: Samples came from ITN030ST, which attempted immunosuppression withdrawal within 2 years of liver transplantation. HCV positivity affected three of eight recipients; the rest lacked autoimmune or viral indications.

Measured with immunoSEQ multiplex PCR; TCRdb has only the in-frame clones, and not every one. The sample shows some 45,000 clones, roughly 84% of them seen only once. The chain carries TRBV28 and TRBJ2-5; 7 positions match TRBD2. The source is a human patient who received a liver transplant. Some T cells may originate from the graft donor. Sequences were derived from CD4+ T cells from blood, sampled 24 months after liver transplant. The CDR3 bases are TGTGCCAGCAGTCCCCCCTTGAGGGAGGGCCCATACTTC. Translated: CASSPPLREGPYF.